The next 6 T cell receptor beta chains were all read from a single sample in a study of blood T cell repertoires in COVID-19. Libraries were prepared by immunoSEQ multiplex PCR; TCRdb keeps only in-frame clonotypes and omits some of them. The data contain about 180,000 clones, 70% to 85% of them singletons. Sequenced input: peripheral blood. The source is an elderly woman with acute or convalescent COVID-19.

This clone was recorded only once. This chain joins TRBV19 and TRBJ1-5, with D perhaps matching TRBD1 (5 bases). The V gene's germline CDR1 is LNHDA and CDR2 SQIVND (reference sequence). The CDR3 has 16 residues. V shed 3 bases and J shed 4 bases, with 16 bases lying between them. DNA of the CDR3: TGTGCCAGTAGTATTCCCCCACAGGCGGGAAATCAGCCCCAGCATTTT. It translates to CASSIPPQAGNQPQHF.

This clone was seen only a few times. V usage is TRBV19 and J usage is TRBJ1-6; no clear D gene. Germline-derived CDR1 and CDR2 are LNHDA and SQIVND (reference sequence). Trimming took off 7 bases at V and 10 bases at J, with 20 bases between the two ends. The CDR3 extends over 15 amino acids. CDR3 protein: CASTARTRARSPLHF. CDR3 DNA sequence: TGTGCCAGTACGGCGCGCACTAGGGCGCGGTCACCCCTCCACTTT.

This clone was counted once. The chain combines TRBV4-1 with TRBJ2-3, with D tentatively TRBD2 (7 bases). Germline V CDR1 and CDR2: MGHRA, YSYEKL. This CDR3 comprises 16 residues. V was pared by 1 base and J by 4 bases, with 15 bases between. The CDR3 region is CASSQGRGGGPDTQYF. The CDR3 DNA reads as TGCGCCAGCAGCCAAGGGCGTGGGGGGGGCCCAGATACGCAGTATTTT.

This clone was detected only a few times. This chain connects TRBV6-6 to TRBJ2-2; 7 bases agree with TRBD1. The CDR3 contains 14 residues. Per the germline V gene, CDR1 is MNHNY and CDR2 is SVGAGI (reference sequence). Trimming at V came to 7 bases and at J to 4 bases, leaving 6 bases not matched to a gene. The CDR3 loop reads CASTLQGITGELFF. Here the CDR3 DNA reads TGTGCCAGCACTTTACAGGGGATCACCGGGGAGCTGTTTTTT.

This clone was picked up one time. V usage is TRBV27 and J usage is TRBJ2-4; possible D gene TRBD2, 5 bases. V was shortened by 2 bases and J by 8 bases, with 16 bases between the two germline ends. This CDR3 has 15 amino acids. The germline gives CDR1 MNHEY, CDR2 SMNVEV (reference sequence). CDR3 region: CASSLGGRGIDIQYF. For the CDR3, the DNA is TGTGCCAGCAGTTTAGGAGGTCGGGGAATTGACATTCAGTACTTC.

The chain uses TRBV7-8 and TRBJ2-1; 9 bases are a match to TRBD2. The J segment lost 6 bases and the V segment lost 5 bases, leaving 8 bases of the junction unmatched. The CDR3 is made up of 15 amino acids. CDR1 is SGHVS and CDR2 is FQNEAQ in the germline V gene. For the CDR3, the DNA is TGTGCCAGCAGCCCTCGACTAGCGGAGAGCAATGAGCAGTTCTTC. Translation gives CASSPRLAESNEQFF.